A single sample gave rise to the 4 T cell receptor beta chains below, sequenced in a study of T cell repertoires in cytomegalovirus infection. From the reads, TCRdb called clonotypes with MiXCR, one entry per CDR3 protein. The repertoire has approximately 550,000 distinct CDR3 sequences, approximately 15% of them found once; the top ten carry about 24%. The specimen was CD8+ T cells from PBMCs. These receptors were obtained from a human donor in good health (CMV status not recorded). Some clones in this sample may be carry-over from other donors' samples.

This clonotype was recorded many times. The genes are TRBV28 and TRBJ2-4, with D unresolved. Trimming left V 10 bases short and J 5 bases short, with 12 bases between. Germline CDR1 is MDHEN and CDR2 is SYDVKM. CDR3 length: 12 residues. The CDR3 region has the DNA TGTGCCACCGTCGACGGGCAAAACATTCAGTACTTC. Amino acid sequence: CATVDGQNIQYF. Full variable domain (outside the CDR3, taken from reference TRBV28 and TRBJ2-4): DVKVTQSSRYLVKRTGEKVFLECVQDMDHENMFWYRQDPGLGLRLIYFSYDVKMKEKGDIPEGYSVSREKKERFSLILESASTNQTSMYLCATVDGQNIQYFGAGTRLSVL.

There are many counts of this clonotype. V and J are TRBV7-9 and TRBJ1-2; 8 bases are shared with TRBD1. J gave up 5 bases and V 5 bases, and 13 bases lay outside the gene matches. The length of the CDR3 is 16 residues. Germline assignment: CDR1 SEHNR and CDR2 FQNEAQ (reference sequence). The CDR3 region is CASSPSTQGARYGYTF. CDR3 in DNA: TGTGCCAGCAGCCCCTCGACGCAGGGGGCTAGGTATGGCTACACCTTC.

In this sample, this clonotype turned up many times. The chain is built from TRBV7-9 and TRBJ1-3; D gene ambiguous. Germline CDR1 reads SEHNR; CDR2 reads FQNEAQ (reference sequence). The ends were cut back, 1 base at V and 2 bases at J, with 12 bases in the middle. This CDR3 spans 16 amino acids. The CDR3 sequence is CASSLGLIRPGNTIYF. For the CDR3, the DNA is TGTGCCAGCAGCTTAGGACTAATAAGGCCTGGAAACACCATATATTTT.

This clonotype was observed at least ten times. V usage is TRBV29-1 and J usage is TRBJ2-1, with 9 bases matching TRBD1. CDR3 length: 14 residues. V trimming: 1 base; J trimming: 2 bases; junction bases outside the gene matches: 0. The germline V gene has CDR1 SQVTM and CDR2 ANQGSEA. The CDR3 protein is CSVEGQGAYNEQFF. In DNA form, the CDR3 reads TGCAGCGTTGAAGGACAGGGGGCCTACAATGAGCAGTTCTTC.